This section outlines one TCR beta chain sequence together with its context. Mismatch with germline at one junction end may stem from a read error. The time point: newly diagnosed GD, antithyroid drugs for less than 3 months. The TCR library was prepared using RNA isolated from PBMCs. This record comes from a study of regulatory T cells in long-lasting Graves disease. Building the TCR beta libraries relied on iRepertoire HTBI primers, and CDR3 regions underwent Arm-PCR. MiXCR, applied by TCRdb to the multiplex PCR reads, yields one record per CDR3 protein. The profile shows approximately 270,000 distinct CDR3 sequences, around 18% of them singletons. This CDR3 contains 13 residues. Per the germline V gene, CDR1 is LGHNT and CDR2 is FRNRAP. The same sample was also used in a study of T cells in Graves' hyperthyroidism and ophthalmopathy. That report notes: Orbital computed tomography, thyroid ultrasound, serum thyroxine and TRAb, and clinical symptoms together informed the diagnoses.

The rearrangement links TRBV12-5 to TRBJ2-7, with D hard to call. Sample: peripheral blood mononuclear cells (PBMCs), taken at new diagnosis, from a patient treated with antithyroid drugs. The receptor's source is a woman aged 25 to 39 with Graves disease. CDR3 sequence: CASVKDISYEQYF. CDR3 DNA: TGTGCTAGTGTAAAGGATATCTCCTACGAGCAGTACTTT.